This is a list of T cell receptor beta chains from one sample in a study of blood T cell repertoires in COVID-19. This table comes from immunoSEQ multiplex PCR, and its TCRdb copy is limited to in-frame clones, with some not included. The sample holds about 130,000 clones, 84% seen once. The sample comprised peripheral blood. The receptors here all came from a woman at least 80 years old with acute or convalescent COVID-19. The CDR3 runs from the conserved cysteine through the conserved F or W. The D gene is left open where the match is weak. Part of the rows lack a size; the others show once, few, many or a class for expanded clones.

abundance,d_gene,j_gene,v_gene,CDR3nt,CDR3aa
.,.,TRBJ1-1,TRBV5-1,TGCGCCAGCAGCTTGGGTTGGGGGCGTGCCACTGAAGCTTTCTTT,CASSLGWGRATEAFF
.,.,TRBJ2-1,TRBV19,TGTGCCAGTAGCCCAGCTCCCGGGGGCGGGGGTGTGCATGAGCAGTTCTTC,CASSPAPGGGGVHEQFF
.,.,TRBJ2-3,TRBV2,TGTGCCAGCAGCCGGGAGCGGAGCACAGATACGCAGTATTTT,CASSRERSTDTQYF
few,TRBD1,TRBJ2-7,TRBV11-2,TGTGCCAGCAGCAGGGGACAGGGCGACGAGCAGTACTTC,CASSRGQGDEQYF
.,TRBD1,TRBJ1-2,TRBV5-1,TGCGCCAGCAGCTTTTCTCCCTCTCGGACAGGGGTGAGCTATGGCTACACCTTC,CASSFSPSRTGVSYGYTF
once,TRBD2,TRBJ2-2,TRBV19,TGTGCCAGTAGTATGGGACTAGCAGTCTCCGGGGAGCTGTTTTTT,CASSMGLAVSGELFF
.,.,TRBJ1-1,TRBV2,TGTGCCAGCAAGTCCGTGCCGAGCTCTGAAGCTTTCTTT,CASKSVPSSEAFF
.,.,TRBJ2-5,TRBV4-3,TGCGCCAGCAGCCAAGAGTGGGGGGGGCGCATGAAGACCCAGTACTTC,CASSQEWGGRMKTQYF
.,.,TRBJ1-1,TRBV4-3,TGCGCCAGCAGCCTTACAGGATACACTGAAGCTTTCTTT,CASSLTGYTEAFF
.,.,TRBJ1-2,TRBV29-1,TGCAGCGTTGAAAAAACTGCTAACTATGGCTACACCTTC,CSVEKTANYGYTF
.,.,TRBJ1-6,TRBV5-6,TGTGCCAGCAGCTTGGGAGGGTATCTGAATTCACCCCTCCACTTT,CASSLGGYLNSPLHF
.,.,TRBJ2-2,TRBV5-1,TGCGCCAGCAGCTTAACAGGAACCACCGGGGAGCTGTTTTTT,CASSLTGTTGELFF
.,.,TRBJ2-5,TRBV7-8,TGTGCCAGCAGCTTAGGAGGTCGTCAAGAGACCCAGTACTTC,CASSLGGRQETQYF